What follows is one T cell receptor beta chain and its context. The data originate from a study of T cell responses to AZD1222 COVID-19 vaccine. CDR1 KGHSH and CDR2 LQKENI come from the germline V gene. V was shortened by 3 bases and J by 6 bases, with 8 bases between the two germline ends. CDR3 length: 13 residues. The repertoire was sequenced with immunoSEQ multiplex PCR; TCRdb's copy has only in-frame clones and lacks some. The sample consists of about 120,000 clones, just under 95% of them appearing once. The source material was peripheral blood, sampled on day 0 of AZD1222 vaccination. This sequence originates from an adult in good health. This chain connects TRBV18 to TRBJ2-2; D gene uncertain. The CDR3 loop is CASSPRFPGELFF. The CDR3 region has the DNA TGTGCCAGCTCACCGAGGTTCCCCGGGGAGCTGTTTTTT.